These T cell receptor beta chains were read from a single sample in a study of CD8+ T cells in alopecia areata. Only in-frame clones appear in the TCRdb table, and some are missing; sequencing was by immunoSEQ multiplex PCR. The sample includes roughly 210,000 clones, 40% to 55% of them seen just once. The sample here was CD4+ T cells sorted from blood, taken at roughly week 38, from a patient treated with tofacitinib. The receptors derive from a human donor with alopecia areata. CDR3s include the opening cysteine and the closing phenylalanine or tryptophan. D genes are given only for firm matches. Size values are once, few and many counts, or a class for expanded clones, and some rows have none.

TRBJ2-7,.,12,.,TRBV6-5,CASRNTGSEQYF,TGTGCCAGCAGAAACACGGGAAGCGAGCAGTACTTC
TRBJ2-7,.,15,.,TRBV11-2,CASSLAAPHLYEQYF,TGTGCCAGCAGCTTAGCAGCCCCCCACCTTTACGAGCAGTACTTC
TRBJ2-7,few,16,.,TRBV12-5,CASGLGYLARTHEQYF,TGTGCTAGTGGTTTGGGGTACCTAGCGAGAACCCACGAGCAGTACTTC
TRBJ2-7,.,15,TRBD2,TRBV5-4,CASSLLGSGSYEQYF,TGTGCCAGCAGCTTGCTGGGTAGCGGGAGCTACGAGCAGTACTTC
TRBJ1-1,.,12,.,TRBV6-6,CASSFQGVEAFF,TGTGCCAGCAGTTTCCAGGGTGTTGAAGCTTTCTTT
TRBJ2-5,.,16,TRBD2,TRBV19,CASTRTLAGVGETQYF,TGTGCCAGTACCCGAACCCTAGCGGGAGTCGGTGAGACCCAGTACTTC
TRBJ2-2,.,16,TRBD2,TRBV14,CATQLAGGPNTGELFF,TGTGCCACCCAACTAGCGGGAGGCCCGAACACCGGGGAGCTGTTTTTT
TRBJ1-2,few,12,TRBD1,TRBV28,CASSSPDRYNTF,TGTGCCAGCAGCTCACCGGACAGGTACAACACCTTC
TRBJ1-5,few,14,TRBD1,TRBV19,CASSVTGGGQPQHF,TGTGCCAGTAGTGTGACAGGGGGCGGGCAGCCCCAGCATTTT
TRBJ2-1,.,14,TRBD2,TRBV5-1,CASSGLAGAKEQFF,TGCGCCAGCAGCGGATTAGCGGGAGCTAAGGAGCAGTTCTTC
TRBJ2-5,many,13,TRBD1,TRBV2,CASQGQGLETQYF,TGTGCCAGCCAGGGACAGGGCCTCGAGACCCAGTACTTC
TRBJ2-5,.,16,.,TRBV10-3,CAISESKTGLQETQYF,TGTGCCATCAGTGAGTCGAAAACAGGGCTACAAGAGACCCAGTACTTC
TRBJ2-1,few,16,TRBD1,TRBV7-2,CASSLAGTGIYNEQFF,TGTGCCAGCAGCTTAGCCGGGACAGGGATCTACAATGAGCAGTTCTTC
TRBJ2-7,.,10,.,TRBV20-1,CSASLGEQYF,TGCAGTGCTAGTTTGGGAGAGCAGTACTTC
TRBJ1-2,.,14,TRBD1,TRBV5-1,CASSADRMYGGYTF,TGCGCCAGCAGCGCGGACAGGATGTACGGTGGCTACACCTTC
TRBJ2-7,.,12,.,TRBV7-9,CASSSRVGEQYF,TGTGCCAGCAGCTCCAGGGTGGGGGAGCAGTACTTC
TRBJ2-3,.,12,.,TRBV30,CAWGRDADTQYF,TGTGCCTGGGGGCGGGATGCAGATACGCAGTATTTT
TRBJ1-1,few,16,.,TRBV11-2,CASSSTLGGQNTEAFF,TGTGCCAGCAGCTCCACCTTGGGGGGGCAAAACACTGAAGCTTTCTTT
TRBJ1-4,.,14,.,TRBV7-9,CASSSTGRDEKLFF,TGTGCCAGCAGCTCCACAGGGCGGGATGAAAAACTGTTTTTT
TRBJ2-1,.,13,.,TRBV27,CASSSPKYNEQFF,TGTGCCAGCAGTTCCCCGAAGTACAATGAGCAGTTCTTC
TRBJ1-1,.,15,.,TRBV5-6,CASSADLRGDTEAFF,TGTGCCAGCAGCGCCGATCTTCGGGGGGACACTGAAGCTTTCTTT
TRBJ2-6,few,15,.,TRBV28,CASSTRSSGANVLTF,TGTGCCAGCAGTACCAGGAGCTCTGGGGCCAACGTCCTGACTTTC
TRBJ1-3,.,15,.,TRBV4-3,CASSQGVGAGNTIYF,TGCGCCAGCAGCCAAGGGGTCGGGGCCGGAAACACCATATATTTT
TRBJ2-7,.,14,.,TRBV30,CACGGLLSSYEQYF,TGTGCCTGCGGAGGACTTTTAAGCTCCTACGAGCAGTACTTC
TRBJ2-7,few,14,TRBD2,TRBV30,CAWSRLAGPYEQYF,TGTGCCTGGAGCCGACTAGCTGGACCCTACGAGCAGTACTTC
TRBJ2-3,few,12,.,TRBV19,CASSIGTDTQYF,TGTGCCAGTAGTATCGGCACAGATACGCAGTATTTT
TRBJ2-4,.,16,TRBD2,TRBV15,CATSRSGGLSKNIQYF,TGTGCCACCAGCCGAAGCGGGGGTCTATCCAAAAACATTCAGTACTTC
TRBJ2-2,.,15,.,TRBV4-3,CASSQMKGNTGELFF,TGCGCCAGCAGCCAAATGAAGGGTAACACCGGGGAGCTGTTTTTT
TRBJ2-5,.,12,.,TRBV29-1,CSAIPDRETQYF,TGCAGCGCTATCCCGGACAGAGAGACCCAGTACTTC
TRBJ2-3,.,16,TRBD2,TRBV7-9,CASSLRTSPSTDTQYF,TGTGCCAGCAGCCTTCGGACTAGCCCTTCCACAGATACGCAGTATTTT
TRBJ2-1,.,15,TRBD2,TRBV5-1,CASSQSGGSYNEQFF,TGCGCCAGCAGCCAAAGCGGGGGCTCCTACAATGAGCAGTTCTTC
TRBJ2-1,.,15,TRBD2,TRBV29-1,CSVQGSGGNYNEQFF,TGCAGCGTTCAAGGGAGCGGGGGGAACTACAATGAGCAGTTCTTC
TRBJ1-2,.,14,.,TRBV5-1,CASSALDGSYGYTF,TGCGCCAGCAGCGCCCTCGACGGATCCTATGGCTACACCTTC
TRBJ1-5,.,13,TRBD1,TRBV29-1,CSVRTGGNQPQHF,TGCAGCGTTCGGACAGGGGGGAATCAGCCCCAGCATTTT
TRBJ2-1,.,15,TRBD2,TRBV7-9,CASSLEGSGSNEQFF,TGTGCCAGCAGCTTAGAAGGTAGCGGGAGCAATGAGCAGTTCTTC
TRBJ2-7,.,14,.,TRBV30,CAWSSLRYRYEQYF,TGTGCCTGGAGTAGCCTAAGGTATCGCTACGAGCAGTACTTC
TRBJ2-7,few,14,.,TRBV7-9,CASSFSGHLNEQYF,TGTGCCAGCAGCTTCTCGGGACACTTGAACGAGCAGTACTTC
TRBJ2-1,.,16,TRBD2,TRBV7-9,CASSLTSGRAYNEQFF,TGTGCCAGCAGCTTAACTAGCGGGAGGGCCTACAATGAGCAGTTCTTC